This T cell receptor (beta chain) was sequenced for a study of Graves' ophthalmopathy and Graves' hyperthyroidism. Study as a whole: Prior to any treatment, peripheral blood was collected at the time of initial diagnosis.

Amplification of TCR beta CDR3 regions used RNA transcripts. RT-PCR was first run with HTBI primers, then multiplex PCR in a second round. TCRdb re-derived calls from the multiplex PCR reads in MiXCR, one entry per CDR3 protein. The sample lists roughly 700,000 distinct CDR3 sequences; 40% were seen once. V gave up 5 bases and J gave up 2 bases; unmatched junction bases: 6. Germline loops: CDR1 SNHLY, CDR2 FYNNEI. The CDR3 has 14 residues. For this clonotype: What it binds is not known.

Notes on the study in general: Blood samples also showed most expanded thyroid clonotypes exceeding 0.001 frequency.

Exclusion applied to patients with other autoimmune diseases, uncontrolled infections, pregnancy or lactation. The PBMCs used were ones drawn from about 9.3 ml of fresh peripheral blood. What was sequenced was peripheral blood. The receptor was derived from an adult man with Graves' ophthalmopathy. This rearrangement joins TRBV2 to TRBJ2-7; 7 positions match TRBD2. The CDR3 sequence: CASSSLARPYEQYF. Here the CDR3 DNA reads TGTGCCAGCAGTTCACTAGCGCGACCCTACGAGCAGTACTTC.